This T cell receptor (beta chain) was observed in a study of CD8+ T cells in alopecia areata (dated by TCRdb to about 2018). General notes on the study: Treated patients were enrolled in an open-label pilot trial of oral tofacitinib at 5 to 10 mg twice daily for moderate-to-severe alopecia areata. Patients stayed on tofacitinib for 6 to 18 months and then had 6 months of follow-up off drug so that delayed response and recurrence could be assessed. For the treated patients, the SALT score, which quantifies what percentage of scalp surface area is affected, served as the measure of disease severity. High-throughput TCRbeta sequencing was used to examine T cell clonal expansion in alopecia areata in both the C3H/HeJ mouse model and human patients. Human TCRbeta sequencing covered scalp tissue and sorted CD4+ and CD8+ peripheral blood T cells from patchy and totalis/universalis alopecia areata patients and healthy controls. Patients on tofacitinib were biopsied at baseline and after 4 and 24 weeks of treatment, and several of the patients also had a later scalp biopsy. Scalp clonality was compared across normal scalp (n=4), patchy alopecia areata scalp (n=8), and alopecia totalis/universalis scalp (n=8). The RNA source kit depended on sample type: the PAXgene miRNA kit for fixed scalp, the miRNeasy kit for PBMCs, and the RNeasy kit for mouse skin. Amplification of TCRbeta CDR3 regions was done by immunoSEQ multiplex PCR using 35 Vbeta forward primers and 13 Jbeta reverse primers. Findings and caveats that apply to the study as a whole: During tofacitinib treatment, many expanded lesional clones stuck around in both scalp and blood, and this persistence may partly explain why relapse happens after treatment is stopped. With tofacitinib, both scalp clonality and the number of expanded CD8+ clones among the top 100 scalp clones went down significantly. Shared TCR sequences between patients were less evident than in mice, which may be partly attributable to HLA diversity in the patient population. Because the treated cohort was small and included a single nonresponder, larger studies are needed to assess links between baseline CD8+ expansion and response. Unlike mouse skin, where gammadelta T cells dominate, normal human skin contains resident alphabeta T cells that get sequenced too, which complicates analysis of the scalp TCR repertoire. Compared with normal scalp, lesional scalp had higher clonality and more expanded CD8+ clones, particularly in alopecia totalis/universalis, a pattern that suggests antigenic drive.

Reading the label with the study, this specimen's treatment or condition is: oral pan-JAK inhibitor, 5-10 mg twice daily. Peripheral blood and lesional scalp punch biopsies were obtained from patients with alopecia areata. PBMCs were isolated by density centrifugation and stained for CD3, CD4 and CD8, after which CD4+ and CD8+ T cells were sorted on a FACSAria. The library was built by means of the immunoSEQ multiplex PCR assay. RNA was extracted from all samples and reverse transcribed into cDNA as template for TCR sequencing. First-strand cDNA was synthesized using SuperScript III with a 2:1 mix of oligo-dT and random hexamers. A synthetic immune receptor repertoire was used to assess amplification bias, and residual bias was removed computationally. Regarding the original processing steps: Raw reads were preprocessed to remove errors, and CDR3 was defined by IMGT conventions from the conserved cysteine to phenylalanine. Clonality was computed as 1 minus the Shannon entropy, with the entropy normalized by log2 of the number of productive unique TCRs. CD4 or CD8 identity of scalp clones was inferred by cross-referencing scalp TCRbeta sequences with sorted blood CD4 and CD8 repertoires. What TCRdb holds here is the immuneACCESS table cut down to in-frame rearrangements. Part of the clones is not present; checked against another copy, under half of the missing clones reflect an unresolved V gene, and the others are unexplained. V, J and clone size are taken as reported in that table, and D and trimming were inferred from the DNA itself. The sample data list some 210,000 clones, and approximately 70% of these were observed just once. The top ten clonotypes cover 0.95% to 1.5% of the sample.

This clone was detected many times. Its antigen specificity is not known. No base-level quality is on record; no much larger clone is a single base apart. V is pruned by 7 bases and J by 6 bases, leaving 7 bases of the junction without a gene match. The germline V gene specifies SQVTM as CDR1 and ANQGSEA as CDR2. Its CDR3 holds 12 amino acids, cysteine through phenylalanine. The read is trimmed to its CDR3 DNA, 36 bases read in frame from base 1. The sample was CD4+ T cells sorted from blood, taken at roughly week 45, from a patient treated with tofacitinib. The sequence is built from TRBV29-1 and TRBJ2-7; 9 bases in the middle match TRBD1. This receptor was identified in a human donor with alopecia areata. In nucleotide form, the sequence is TGCAGCGGATGGGACAGGGACGTCGAGCAGTACTTC. This gives the protein CSGWDRDVEQYF.